The 2 T cell receptor beta chains reported below all come from one sample, sequenced in a study of Graves' ophthalmopathy and Graves' hyperthyroidism. As the template, RNA transcripts were used to amplify TCR beta CDR3 regions. HTBI primers served in a first-round RT-PCR, which a second-round multiplex PCR followed. A single record per CDR3 protein comes from TCRdb applying MiXCR to the multiplex PCR reads. The profile shows about 240,000 distinct CDR3 sequences, 40% to 50% of them singletons. Sequenced sample: peripheral blood. The receptor source for this set is an adult man with Graves' ophthalmopathy.

This clonotype was seen a handful of times. This rearrangement joins TRBV5-4 to TRBJ2-7; 8 bases map to TRBD2. The CDR3 covers 15 residues. Unmatched junction bases numbered 7, after V lost 3 bases and J lost 2 bases. Germline loops: CDR1 SGHNT, CDR2 YYREEE (reference sequence). The CDR3 reads CASSYPREGAYEQYF. For the CDR3, the DNA is TGTGCCAGCAGCTATCCCCGGGAGGGAGCCTACGAGCAGTACTTC.

This clonotype was seen a few times. The gene calls are TRBV7-8 and TRBJ2-7; TRBD1 aligns across 10 bases. Trimming took 5 bases from V and 1 from J; bases not matched to a gene: 8. Germline values: CDR1 SGHVS, CDR2 FQNEAQ. The CDR3 consists of 16 residues. The CDR3 DNA follows: TGTGCCAGCAGCGCCCATCGGACAGGGGGGTCCTACGAGCAGTACTTC. Amino acid sequence: CASSAHRTGGSYEQYF.